This TCR beta chain is from a study of identical twins. CDR1 is DFQATT, CDR2 SNEGSKA, per germline (reference sequence). This CDR3 spans 14 amino acids. Trimming shortened V by 4 bases and J by 6 bases, and 18 bases separated the two germline ends. A universal primer site arose from template switching, and cDNA bore unique molecular identifiers. TCRdb passed the 5' RACE reads through MiXCR, listing each CDR3 protein once. This table has about 250,000 distinct CDR3 sequences, roughly an eighth appearing once. The study's findings and limits: Cord blood beta clonotypes present at high abundance carried fewer insertions; no such pattern appeared in memory repertoires. Possibly, invariant MAIT and iNKT cells partly confounded zero-insertion analyses.

Healthy Caucasians, and only they, were the donors. This clonotype was seen a handful of times. Its antigen is currently unknown. V usage is TRBV20-1 and J usage is TRBJ1-1; D not resolved. The sample taken for sequencing was memory (CD45RO+) T cells sorted from blood. This sequence originates from a young woman in good health. Written as DNA, the CDR3 is TGCAGTGCTAAGGAAACAGCCGGTGAGGCTGAAGCTTTCTTT. Protein product: CSAKETAGEAEAFF.